This T cell receptor beta chain originates from a study of OX40 agonist ivuxolimab in advanced cancers. As for the study in general: Three dose-escalation patients had partial responses: one with hepatocellular carcinoma and two with cutaneous melanoma. Study-wide findings and caveats: The mean number of expanded clones was higher in CD8+ T cells than in CD4+.

Assay used: immunoSEQ multiplex PCR; TCRdb lists only in-frame clones, some missing. This sample carries roughly 73,000 clones, just under 90% of them seen once, and the ten largest clones take about 2.3%. This clone is a singleton in its sample. The antigen remains unidentified. The germline V gene encodes CDR1 LNHDA and CDR2 SQIVND (reference sequence). The junction had 10 bases not matched to a gene; V was cut back by 11 bases and J by 4 bases. CDR3 size: 14 residues. This chain links TRBV19 with TRBJ2-1; 8 positions match TRBD1. The sequence was collected from an adult with an advanced solid tumor such as melanoma, head and neck, liver or kidney cancer. The specimen was CD4+ or CD8+ T cells sorted from blood, collected in a trial of the OX40 agonist ivuxolimab. The CDR3 DNA reads TGTGCCGCGGGGCGAGGACAGGGTTACAATGAGCAGTTCTTC. Its translation: CAAGRGQGYNEQFF.